Presented here are 10 T cell receptor beta chains from one specimen sequenced in a study of metastatic and nonmetastatic thyroid tumors. No patient received treatment before thyroid surgery. TCRdb re-called the PCR reads through MiXCR. Of about 45,000 clones in the sample, 4% to 5% were seen once. Material for sequencing was blood. The source is a female donor with papillary thyroid cancer or a benign thyroid nodule (not recorded which). Some clones in this sample may be carry-over from other donors' samples.

This sequence joins TRBV6-1 and TRBJ1-1; D uncertain. V lost 6 bases, J lost 4 bases, and 15 bases lay in between. CDR1 MNHNS and CDR2 SASEGT come from the germline V gene. This CDR3 spans 14 amino acids. In DNA, the CDR3 is TGTGCCAGCAGCCTCTCTTCGGATATCACTGAAGCTTTCTTT. It specifies CASSLSSDITEAFF.

V usage is TRBV6-5 and J usage is TRBJ2-7; 7 bases match TRBD2. The germline CDR1 and CDR2 sequences are MNHEY and SVGAGI. V was pared by 2 bases and J by 4 bases, with 8 bases of the junction left unmatched. The CDR3 covers 15 residues. The CDR3 coding sequence is TGTGCCAGCAGTTACCGGTGGGAGGGCGCGTACGAGCAGTACTTC. Residues: CASSYRWEGAYEQYF.

Ten or more counts support this clone. The CDR3 is CATSDFIPGQTTDTQYF. As DNA, the CDR3 is TGTGCCACCAGTGATTTTATTCCCGGACAGACCACAGATACGCAGTATTTT. The chain couples TRBV24-1 to TRBJ2-3; tentative D call: TRBD1 (6 bases). The CDR3 is 17 residues long. The germline V and J ends were trimmed by 1 base and 2 bases, with 15 bases remaining between them. Looked up from germline, CDR1 is KGHDR and CDR2 is SFDVKD.

This clone was recorded at least ten times. The rearrangement links TRBV5-1 to TRBJ1-2, with TRBD1 identical over 8 bases. The V gene's germline CDR1 is SGHRS and CDR2 YFSETQ. The V segment lost 0 bases and the J segment 2 bases; nucleotides outside the gene matches: 6. The CDR3 length is 16 residues. CDR3 in amino acids: CASSLVRGQDNYGYTF. In DNA, the CDR3 is TGCGCCAGCAGCTTGGTTCGGGGACAGGACAACTATGGCTACACCTTC.

In this sample, this clone turned up a few times. The chain couples TRBV30 to TRBJ2-7; 9 bases match TRBD2. Germline CDR1 GTSNPN, CDR2 SVGIG (reference sequence). The CDR3 sequence is 13 residues long. V shed 4 bases and J 5 bases; nucleotides not matched to a gene: 6. The CDR3 region is CAWKGLASHEQYF. The CDR3 nucleotides are TGTGCCTGGAAAGGACTAGCGAGTCACGAGCAGTACTTC. Full variable domain (outside the CDR3, taken from reference TRBV30 and TRBJ2-7): SQTIHQWPATLVQPVGSPLSLECTVEGTSNPNLYWYRQAAGRGLQLLFYSVGIGQISSEVPQNLSASRPQDRQFILSSKKLLLSDSGFYLCAWKGLASHEQYFGPGTRLTVT.

This clone has at least ten counts. J is TRBJ1-3 and V is TRBV20-1, with a weak D call TRBD1 (5 bases). Germline-derived CDR1 and CDR2 are DFQATT and SNEGSKA (reference sequence). The V and J ends lost 0 bases and 2 bases respectively, with 11 bases between them. The CDR3 spans 15 residues. This chain's CDR3 is CSARDWSGPGNTIYF. The CDR3 region has the DNA TGCAGTGCTAGAGATTGGTCGGGACCTGGAAACACCATATATTTT.

This clone occurred many times. The chain couples TRBV19 to TRBJ2-7; 7 nucleotides line up with TRBD2. This CDR3 spans 15 amino acids. V shed 5 bases, J shed 4 bases, and the junction held 11 bases outside the gene matches. CDR1 is LNHDA, CDR2 SQIVND, per germline (reference sequence). CDR3 sequence: CASSVPGLPLYEQYF. CDR3 coding DNA: TGTGCCAGTAGTGTACCGGGACTACCACTATACGAGCAGTACTTC.

In its sample, this clone was seen a few times. The CDR3: CASSHGGSYEQYF. CDR3 sequence (DNA): TGTGCCAGCAGCCATGGTGGCTCCTACGAGCAGTACTTC. V is TRBV16 and J is TRBJ2-7, with D unclear. Trimming left V 3 bases short and J 0 bases short, with 6 bases between. The germline CDR1 and CDR2 sequences are KGHSY and FQNENV. There are 13 residues in the CDR3.

V and J are TRBV20-1 and TRBJ2-7; 10 bases map to TRBD2. The junction had 6 bases not matched to a gene; V was cut back by 5 bases and J by 2 bases. The germline CDR1 and CDR2 sequences are DFQATT and SNEGSKA (reference sequence). This CDR3 spans 14 amino acids. This chain's CDR3 is CSAFGLAETYEQYF. CDR3 in DNA: TGCAGTGCTTTCGGACTAGCGGAAACCTACGAGCAGTACTTC.

This clone was recorded many times. The chain recombines TRBV7-8 with TRBJ1-1; the match to TRBD1 covers 7 bases. The germline CDR1 and CDR2 sequences are SGHVS and FQNEAQ. With V trimmed by 0 bases and J by 2 bases, 6 bases remained unmatched. The CDR3 spans 16 residues. The CDR3 here is CASSLAFGTVNTEAFF. The CDR3 nucleotides are TGTGCCAGCAGCTTAGCGTTCGGGACAGTTAACACTGAAGCTTTCTTT.